The present entry profiles one TCR beta chain with its context. This record comes from a study of T cells in Graves' hyperthyroidism and ophthalmopathy. Overall study context: The authors collected peripheral blood at initial diagnosis, before any treatment.

The CDR3 has 14 amino acids. Trimming took 6 bases from V and 7 from J; bases not matched to a gene: 7. The germline V gene has CDR1 MNHEY and CDR2 SMNVEV (reference sequence). Amplified regions were TCR beta CDR3 sequences from RNA transcripts. Carried out on the TCR CDR3, a first-round RT-PCR used the HTBI primer set. TCRdb passed the multiplex PCR reads through MiXCR, listing each CDR3 protein once. The sample gives hundreds of thousands of distinct CDR3 sequences, 35% of which show up once; less than 40% is in the top ten. The sample comprised blood. This clonotype originated in a woman aged 40 to 49 with Graves' hyperthyroidism. This sequence joins TRBV27 and TRBJ1-4; 8 bases agree with TRBD1. CDR3 coding DNA: TGTGCCAGCAGACAGACAGGGGTCAGTGAAAAACTGTTTTTT. As protein: CASRQTGVSEKLFF.